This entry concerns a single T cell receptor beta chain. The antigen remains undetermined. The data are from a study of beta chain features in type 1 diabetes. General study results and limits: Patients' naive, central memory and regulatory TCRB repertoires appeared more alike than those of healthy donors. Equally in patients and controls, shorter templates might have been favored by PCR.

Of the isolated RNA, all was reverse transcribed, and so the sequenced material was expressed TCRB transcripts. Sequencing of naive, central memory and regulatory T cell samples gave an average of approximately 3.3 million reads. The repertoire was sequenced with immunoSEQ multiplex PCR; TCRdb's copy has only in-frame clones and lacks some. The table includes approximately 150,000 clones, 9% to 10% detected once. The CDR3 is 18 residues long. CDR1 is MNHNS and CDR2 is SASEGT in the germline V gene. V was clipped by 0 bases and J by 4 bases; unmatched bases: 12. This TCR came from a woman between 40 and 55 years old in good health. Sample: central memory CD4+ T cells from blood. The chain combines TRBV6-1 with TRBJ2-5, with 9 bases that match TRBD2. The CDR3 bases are TGTGCCAGCAGTGAAGCGCTGCTTGGGCGGGGGGGGAGAGAGACCCAGTACTTC. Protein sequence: CASSEALLGRGGRETQYF.